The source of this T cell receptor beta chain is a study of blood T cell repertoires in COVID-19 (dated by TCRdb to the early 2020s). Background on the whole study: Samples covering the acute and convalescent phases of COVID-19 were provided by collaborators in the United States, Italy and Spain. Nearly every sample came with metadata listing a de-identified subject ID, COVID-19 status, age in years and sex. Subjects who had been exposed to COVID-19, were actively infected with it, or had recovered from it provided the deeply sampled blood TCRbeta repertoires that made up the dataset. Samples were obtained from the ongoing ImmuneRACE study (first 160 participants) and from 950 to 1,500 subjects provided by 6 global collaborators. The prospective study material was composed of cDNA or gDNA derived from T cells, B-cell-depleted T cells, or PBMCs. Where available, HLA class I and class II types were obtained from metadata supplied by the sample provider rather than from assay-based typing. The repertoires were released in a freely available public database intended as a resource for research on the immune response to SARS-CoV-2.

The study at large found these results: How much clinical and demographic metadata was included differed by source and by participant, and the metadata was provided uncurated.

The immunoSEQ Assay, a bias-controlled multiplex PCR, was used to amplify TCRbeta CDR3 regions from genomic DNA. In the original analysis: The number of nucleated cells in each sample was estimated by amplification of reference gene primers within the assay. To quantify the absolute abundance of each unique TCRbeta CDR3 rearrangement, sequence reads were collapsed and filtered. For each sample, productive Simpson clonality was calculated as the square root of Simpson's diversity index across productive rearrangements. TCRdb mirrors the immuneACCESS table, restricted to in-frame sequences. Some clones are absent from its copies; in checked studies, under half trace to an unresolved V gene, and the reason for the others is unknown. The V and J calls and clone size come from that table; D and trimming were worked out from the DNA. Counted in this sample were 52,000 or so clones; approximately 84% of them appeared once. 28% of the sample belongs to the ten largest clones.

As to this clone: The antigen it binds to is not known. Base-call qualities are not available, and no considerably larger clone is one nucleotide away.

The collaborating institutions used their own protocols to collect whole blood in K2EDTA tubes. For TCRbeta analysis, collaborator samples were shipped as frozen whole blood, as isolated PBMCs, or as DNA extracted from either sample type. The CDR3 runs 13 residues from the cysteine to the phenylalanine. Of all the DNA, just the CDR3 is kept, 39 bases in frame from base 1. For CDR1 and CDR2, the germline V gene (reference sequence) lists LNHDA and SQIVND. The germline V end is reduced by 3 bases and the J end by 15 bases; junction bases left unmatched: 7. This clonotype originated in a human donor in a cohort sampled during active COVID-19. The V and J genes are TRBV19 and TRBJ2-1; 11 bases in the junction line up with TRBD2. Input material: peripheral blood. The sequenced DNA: TGTGCCAGTAGTATTGATGCTAGCGGGAGGCCGTTCTTC. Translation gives CASSIDASGRPFF. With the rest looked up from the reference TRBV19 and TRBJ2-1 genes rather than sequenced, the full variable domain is DGGITQSPKYLFRKEGQNVTLSCEQNLNHDAMYWYRQDPGQGLRLIYYSQIVNDFQKGDIAEGYSVSREKKESFPLTVTSAQKNPTAFYLCASSIDASGRPFFGPGTRLTVL.